This TCR beta chain was documented in a study of cytomegalovirus exposure and HLA in healthy donors. CDR1 and CDR2 from the germline V gene are SGHRS and YFSETQ. The CDR3 has 13 residues. With 1 base removed from V and 8 bases from J, the gap between germline ends came to 9 bases. The PCR had 60 Vbeta and 13 Jbeta primers. TCRdb's copy holds only in-frame clones and misses some; the assay was immunoSEQ multiplex PCR. The data contain 85,000 to 90,000 clones, around 76% of them singletons. Regarding this clone: What it binds is unknown.

General study points: A highly shared variant cluster was judged a likely technical artifact.

Sequencing was performed on PBMCs. The sequence came from a man under 40 in good health and CMV-seropositive. This chain uses TRBV5-1 with TRBJ1-4; D might be TRBD1 (5 bases). CDR3: CASSLPGYEKLFF. In DNA, the CDR3 is TGCGCCAGCAGCTTGCCAGGGTACGAAAAACTGTTTTTT. Full variable domain (missing parts from reference TRBV5-1 and TRBJ1-4): KAGVTQTPRYLIKTRGQQVTLSCSPISGHRSVSWYQQTPGQGLQFLFEYFSETQRNKGNFPGRFSGRQFSNSRSEMNVSTLELGDSALYLCASSLPGYEKLFFGSGTQLSVL.